Given below is one T cell receptor (beta chain) in context. Sequencing was performed with immunoSEQ multiplex PCR; in TCRdb, only in-frame clones are kept and a portion is missing. This sample has some 130,000 clones, with 80% to 90% found just once. This sample is drawn from a study of cytotoxic CD8 clonotypes in ibrutinib-treated CLL. The sample in question was PBMCs, obtained after 24 months of ibrutinib treatment. This receptor was taken from a human donor with chronic lymphocytic leukemia.

The CDR3 is CASSYTSGGKETQYF. In DNA form, the CDR3 reads TGTGCCAGCAGTTACACTAGCGGGGGGAAAGAGACCCAGTACTTC. The V gene is TRBV6-5, the J gene TRBJ2-5; 12 positions match TRBD2. The germline CDR1 and CDR2 sequences are MNHEY and SVGAGI. After removal of 2 bases from V and 3 bases from J, the junction contained 1 base not matched to a gene. The CDR3 extends over 15 amino acids.